The 14 T cell receptor beta chains in this list originate from one sample, sequenced in a study of shared clonotypes between healthy human individuals. Assay: immunoSEQ multiplex PCR; the TCRdb copy retains only in-frame clones and omits some. The sample lists 2 million to 2.5 million clones, 85% to 95% occurring once. The sample was naive CD4+ T cells from PBMCs. Subset defined: CD45RA+ positively selected. The receptors come from a man younger than 30 in good health. Some clones in this sample may be carry-over from other donors' samples.

This clone has a handful of counts. This chain connects TRBV6-1 to TRBJ2-7, with no clear D. CDR1 is MNHNS and CDR2 is SASEGT in the germline V gene. The CDR3 runs to 13 residues. The V gene lost 5 bases and the J gene lost 6 bases, with 14 bases spanning the gap. The CDR3 here is CASSSPQPLEQYF. The CDR3 coding sequence is TGTGCCAGCAGTAGTCCACAGCCCCTCGAGCAGTACTTC.

The chain joins TRBV28 to TRBJ2-4; 7 bases match TRBD1. Germline V CDR1 and CDR2: MDHEN, SYDVKM. V lost 10 bases, J lost 7 bases, and 10 bases stayed unmatched. This CDR3 is 13 amino acids long. This CDR3 is CATFDRDPNIQYF. The CDR3 bases are TGTGCCACCTTTGACAGGGACCCCAACATTCAGTACTTC.

A single count supports this clone. The chain is built from TRBV28 and TRBJ1-5; tentatively, D is TRBD1 (5 bases). There are 14 residues in the CDR3. Germline CDR1 reads MDHEN; CDR2 reads SYDVKM. V was pared by 3 bases and J by 3 bases, with 9 bases between. CDR3 DNA: TGTGCCAGCAGTTTGGCGGGGACCAATCAGCCCCAGCATTTT. Translation gives CASSLAGTNQPQHF.

The chain is built from TRBV7-8 and TRBJ1-5, with 9 positions matching TRBD1. The CDR3 is 15 residues long. The V gene's germline CDR1 is SGHVS and CDR2 FQNEAQ. The V segment lost 1 base and the J segment 6 bases; nucleotides outside the gene matches: 4. This chain's CDR3 is CASSLETGGVQPQHF. The CDR3 coding sequence is TGTGCCAGCAGCTTAGAGACAGGGGGAGTTCAGCCCCAGCATTTT.

This sequence joins TRBV25-1 and TRBJ1-1; weak D call: TRBD1 (6 bases). Germline CDR1 MGHDK, CDR2 SYGVNS. V was shortened by 6 bases and J by 6 bases, with 20 bases between the two germline ends. This CDR3 region has 15 residues. DNA of the CDR3: TGTGCCAGCAGCTATCCCGGGGGGGGGCAGGCTGAAGCTTTCTTT. Its protein is CASSYPGGGQAEAFF.

The gene calls are TRBV5-1 and TRBJ2-5; 12 bases map to TRBD2. Per the germline V gene, CDR1 is SGHRS and CDR2 is YFSETQ. Trimming took 5 bases from V and 4 from J; bases not matched to a gene: 6. The CDR3 loop spans 15 amino acids. CDR3 coding DNA: TGCGCCAGCAGTGAACCGGGACTAGCGGGAGAGACCCAGTACTTC. As protein: CASSEPGLAGETQYF.

V is TRBV19 and J is TRBJ2-7; the D gene is possibly TRBD1 (6 bases). The CDR3 is made up of 15 amino acids. From germline, CDR1 is LNHDA and CDR2 SQIVND (reference sequence). V lost 2 bases and J 0 bases, leaving 11 bases between the germline ends. CDR3 residues: CASSIQGHPSYEQYF. The CDR3 DNA follows: TGTGCCAGTAGTATACAGGGACACCCCTCCTACGAGCAGTACTTC.

The V call is TRBV7-3, the J call TRBJ2-7; 9 bases align to TRBD2. Germline CDR1 SGHTA, CDR2 FQGTGA. The CDR3 totals 15 residues. Trimming removed 3 bases from V and 5 bases from J; junction bases left unmatched: 8. The CDR3 protein is CASSFRASGINEQYF. The CDR3 nucleotides are TGTGCCAGCAGCTTTAGGGCTAGCGGGATCAACGAGCAGTACTTC.

This clone appeared once. This chain joins TRBV11-1 and TRBJ1-1; D not certain. This CDR3 is 14 amino acids long. Germline lookup yields CDR1 SGHAT and CDR2 FQDESV (reference sequence). Between the trimmed V and J ends, which lost 3 bases and 1 base, there was a span of 9 bases. CDR3: CASSFGPKNTEAFF. The DNA of the CDR3 is TGTGCCAGCAGCTTCGGCCCCAAGAACACTGAAGCTTTCTTT.

This chain uses TRBV10-3 with TRBJ2-3; the D gene is possibly TRBD1 (5 bases). CDR1 and CDR2 from the germline V gene are ENHRY and SYGVKD. This CDR3 is built from 15 residues. V gave up 0 bases and J gave up 5 bases, with 12 bases separating them. The CDR3 loop reads CAISESKVGQDTQYF. The CDR3 nucleotides read TGTGCCATCAGTGAGTCGAAGGTCGGACAAGATACGCAGTATTTT.

This clone was picked up one time. This chain connects TRBV10-1 to TRBJ2-2; possible D gene TRBD2, 6 bases. Trimming cost V 0 bases and J 8 bases, with 10 bases left between them. The CDR3 consists of 14 residues. Germline CDR1 WNHNN, CDR2 SYGVQD (reference sequence). This CDR3 is CASSESTGRGELFF. The CDR3 bases are TGCGCCAGCAGTGAGTCGACTGGGAGGGGGGAGCTGTTTTTT.

This chain joins TRBV6-1 and TRBJ2-1; 10 bases match TRBD1. In germline, CDR1 is MNHNS, CDR2 SASEGT. The CDR3 spans 16 residues. After removal of 0 bases from V and 4 bases from J, the junction contained 3 bases not matched to a gene. The CDR3 DNA sequence: TGTGCCAGCAGTGAAGCCCCGGACAGGGGGTACAATGAGCAGTTCTTC. Its translation: CASSEAPDRGYNEQFF.

Points on this clone: The same CDR3 arises from other DNA sequences in this sample as well. J is TRBJ1-1 and V is TRBV6-1; 7 bases match TRBD1. Per germline, CDR1 MNHNS and CDR2 SASEGT. Trimming at V came to 6 bases and at J to 0 bases, leaving 1 base not matched to a gene. The CDR3 contains 13 residues. Here the CDR3 reads CASSGQVNTEAFF. CDR3 nucleotides: TGTGCCAGCAGCGGACAGGTGAACACTGAAGCTTTCTTT.

The gene calls are TRBV28 and TRBJ2-4; 7 bases match TRBD2. The trim removed 6 bases at V and 6 bases at J, leaving 8 bases unmatched. Germline lookup yields CDR1 MDHEN and CDR2 SYDVKM. CDR3 size: 14 residues. In DNA, the CDR3 is TGTGCCAGCAGCTTGACGGGACTAACAAACATTCAGTACTTC. As protein: CASSLTGLTNIQYF.